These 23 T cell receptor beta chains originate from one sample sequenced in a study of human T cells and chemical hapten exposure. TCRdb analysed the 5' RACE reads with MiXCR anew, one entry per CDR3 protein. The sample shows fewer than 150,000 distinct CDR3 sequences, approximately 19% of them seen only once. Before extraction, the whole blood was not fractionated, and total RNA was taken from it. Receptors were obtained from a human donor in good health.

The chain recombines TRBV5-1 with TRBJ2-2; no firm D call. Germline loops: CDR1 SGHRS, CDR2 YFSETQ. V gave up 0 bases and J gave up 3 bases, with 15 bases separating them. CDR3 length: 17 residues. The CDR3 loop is CASSLDGRPTDTGELFF. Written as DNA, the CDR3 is TGCGCCAGCAGCTTGGATGGCAGGCCAACCGACACCGGGGAGCTGTTTTTT.

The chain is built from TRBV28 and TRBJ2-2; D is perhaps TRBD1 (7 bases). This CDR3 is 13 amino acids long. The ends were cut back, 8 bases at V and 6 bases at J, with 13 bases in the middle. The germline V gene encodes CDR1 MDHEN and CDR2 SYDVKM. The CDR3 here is CASLRGAAGELFF. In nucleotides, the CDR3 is TGTGCCAGCCTCAGGGGGGCGGCCGGGGAGCTGTTTTTT.

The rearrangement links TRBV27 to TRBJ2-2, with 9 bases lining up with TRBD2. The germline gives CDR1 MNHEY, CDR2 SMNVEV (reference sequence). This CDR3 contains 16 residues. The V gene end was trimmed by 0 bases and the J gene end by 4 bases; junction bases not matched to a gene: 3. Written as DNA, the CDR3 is TGTGCCAGCAGTTTATCTAGCGGGAGCAGCACCGGGGAGCTGTTTTTT. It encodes CASSLSSGSSTGELFF.

CDR3 region: CASSTSGGMGQPQHF. In nucleotides, the CDR3 is TGTGCCAGCAGTACGAGCGGGGGCATGGGGCAGCCCCAGCATTTT. The chain is built from TRBV12-3 or TRBV12-4 and TRBJ1-5; the D gene is possibly TRBD1 (6 bases). Trimming stripped 5 bases from V and 7 bases from J, with 18 bases between. This CDR3 spans 15 amino acids.

The CDR3 loop reads CASSLGAQGWSDTEAFF. CDR3 bases: TGCGCCAGCAGCTTGGGTGCCCAGGGGTGGAGCGACACTGAAGCTTTCTTT. J is TRBJ1-1 and V is TRBV5-1; D may be TRBD1 (6 bases). Germline CDR1 SGHRS, CDR2 YFSETQ. This CDR3 region has 17 residues. The V gene lost 0 bases and the J gene lost 3 bases, with 18 bases spanning the gap.

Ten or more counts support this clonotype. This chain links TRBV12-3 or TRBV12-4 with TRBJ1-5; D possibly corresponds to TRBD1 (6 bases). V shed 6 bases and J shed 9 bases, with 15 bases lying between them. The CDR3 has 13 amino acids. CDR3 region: CASSPQGLGPQHF. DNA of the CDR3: TGTGCCAGCAGCCCACAGGGTTTGGGGCCCCAGCATTTT.

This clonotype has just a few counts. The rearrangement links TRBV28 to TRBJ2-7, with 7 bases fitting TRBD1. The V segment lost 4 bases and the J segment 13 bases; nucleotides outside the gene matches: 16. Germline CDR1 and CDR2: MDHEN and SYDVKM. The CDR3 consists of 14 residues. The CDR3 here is CASSSLPGTESVYF. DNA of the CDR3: TGTGCCAGCAGTTCATTACCCGGGACAGAGTCGGTTTACTTC.

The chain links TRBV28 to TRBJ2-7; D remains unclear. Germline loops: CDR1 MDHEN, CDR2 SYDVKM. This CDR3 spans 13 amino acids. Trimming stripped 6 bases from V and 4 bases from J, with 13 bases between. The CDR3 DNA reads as TGTGCCAGCAGGCCTCTTAGAAGTTACGAGCAGTACTTC. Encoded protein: CASRPLRSYEQYF.

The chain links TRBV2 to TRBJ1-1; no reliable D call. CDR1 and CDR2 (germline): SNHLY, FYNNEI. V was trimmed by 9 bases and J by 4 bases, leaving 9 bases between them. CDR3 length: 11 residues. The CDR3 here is CARGKGTEAFF. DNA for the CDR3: TGTGCCAGGGGGAAGGGCACTGAAGCTTTCTTT.

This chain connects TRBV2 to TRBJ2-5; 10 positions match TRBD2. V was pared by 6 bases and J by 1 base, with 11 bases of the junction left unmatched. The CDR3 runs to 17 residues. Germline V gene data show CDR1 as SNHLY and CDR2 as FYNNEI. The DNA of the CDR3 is TGTGCCAGCAGAGACCACGGACTAGCGGAGGCCCAAGAGACCCAGTACTTC. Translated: CASRDHGLAEAQETQYF.

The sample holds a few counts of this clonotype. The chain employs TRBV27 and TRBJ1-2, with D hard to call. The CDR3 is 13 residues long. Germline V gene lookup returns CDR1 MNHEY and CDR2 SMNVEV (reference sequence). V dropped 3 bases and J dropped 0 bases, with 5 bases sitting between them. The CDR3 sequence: CASSFTANYGYTF. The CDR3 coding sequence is TGTGCCAGCAGTTTTACCGCTAACTATGGCTACACCTTC.

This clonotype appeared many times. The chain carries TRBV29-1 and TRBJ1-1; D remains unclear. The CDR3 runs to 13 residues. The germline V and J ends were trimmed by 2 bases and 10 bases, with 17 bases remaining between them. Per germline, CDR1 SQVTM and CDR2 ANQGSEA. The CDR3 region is CSVEKSSAVGAFF. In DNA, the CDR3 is TGCAGCGTTGAAAAAAGCTCCGCAGTGGGAGCTTTCTTT.

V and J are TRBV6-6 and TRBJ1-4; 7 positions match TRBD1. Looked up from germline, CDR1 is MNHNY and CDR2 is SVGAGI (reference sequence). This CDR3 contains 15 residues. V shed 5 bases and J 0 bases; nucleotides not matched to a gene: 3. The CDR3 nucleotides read TGTGCCAGCAGTCCCGGGACAGCAACTAATGAAAAACTGTTTTTT. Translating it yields CASSPGTATNEKLFF.

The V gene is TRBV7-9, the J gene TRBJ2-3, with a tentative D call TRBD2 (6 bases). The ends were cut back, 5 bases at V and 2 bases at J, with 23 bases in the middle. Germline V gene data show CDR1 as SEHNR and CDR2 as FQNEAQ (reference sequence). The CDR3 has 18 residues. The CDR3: CASSDKGPERAHTDTQYF. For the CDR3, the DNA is TGTGCCAGCAGCGACAAGGGTCCTGAGCGGGCGCACACAGATACGCAGTATTTT.

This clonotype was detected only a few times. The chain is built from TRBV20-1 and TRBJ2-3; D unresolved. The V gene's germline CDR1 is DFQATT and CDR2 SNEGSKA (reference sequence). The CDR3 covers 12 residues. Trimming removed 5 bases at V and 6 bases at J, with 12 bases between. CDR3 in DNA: TGCAGTGCTGGATTGATGGAGGATACGCAGTATTTT. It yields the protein CSAGLMEDTQYF.

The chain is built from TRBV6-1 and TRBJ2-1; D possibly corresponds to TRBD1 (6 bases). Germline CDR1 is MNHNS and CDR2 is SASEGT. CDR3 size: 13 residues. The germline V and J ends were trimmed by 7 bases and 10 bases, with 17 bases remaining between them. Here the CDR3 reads CASIPPGEREQFF. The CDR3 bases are TGTGCCAGCATCCCTCCAGGGGAACGGGAGCAGTTCTTC.

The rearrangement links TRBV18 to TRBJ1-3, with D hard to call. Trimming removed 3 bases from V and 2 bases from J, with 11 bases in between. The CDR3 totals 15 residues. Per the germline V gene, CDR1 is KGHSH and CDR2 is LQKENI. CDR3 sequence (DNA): TGTGCCAGCTCACCCGGCGCTACTACTGGAAACACCATATATTTT. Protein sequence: CASSPGATTGNTIYF.

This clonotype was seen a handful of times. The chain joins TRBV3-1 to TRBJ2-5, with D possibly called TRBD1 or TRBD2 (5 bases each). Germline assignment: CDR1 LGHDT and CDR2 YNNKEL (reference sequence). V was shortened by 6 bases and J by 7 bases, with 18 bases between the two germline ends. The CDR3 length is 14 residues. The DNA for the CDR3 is TGTGCCAGCAGTCGGGACGGTGCCTTGGTGACCCAGTACTTC. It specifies CASSRDGALVTQYF.

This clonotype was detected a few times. The CDR3 spells CANLDRTYEQYF. In DNA form, the CDR3 reads TGTGCCAACCTGGACAGGACCTACGAGCAGTACTTC. The rearrangement joins TRBV2 to TRBJ2-7; TRBD1 aligns across 7 bases. CDR1 SNHLY and CDR2 FYNNEI come from the germline V gene. The CDR3 extends over 12 amino acids. V was clipped by 10 bases and J by 2 bases; unmatched bases: 5.

The CDR3 coding sequence is TGTGCCAGCAGCTTAGCGGCAGGGTTTTCCCAAGAGACCCAGTACTTC. It specifies CASSLAAGFSQETQYF. The chain is built from TRBV27 and TRBJ2-5; weak D call: TRBD2 (6 bases). The CDR3 is made up of 16 amino acids. Germline V lookup: CDR1 MNHEY, CDR2 SMNVEV (reference sequence). Trimming removed 6 bases at V and 1 base at J, with 18 bases between.

In DNA form, the CDR3 reads TGTGCCAGCAGCCAAGATCGGGGGGATACGCAGTATTTT. The encoded protein is CASSQDRGDTQYF. This chain connects TRBV14 to TRBJ2-3; tentative D call: TRBD2 (6 bases). The V and J ends lost 0 bases and 6 bases respectively, with 7 bases between them. The germline V gene has CDR1 SGHDN and CDR2 FVKESK. The CDR3 covers 13 residues.

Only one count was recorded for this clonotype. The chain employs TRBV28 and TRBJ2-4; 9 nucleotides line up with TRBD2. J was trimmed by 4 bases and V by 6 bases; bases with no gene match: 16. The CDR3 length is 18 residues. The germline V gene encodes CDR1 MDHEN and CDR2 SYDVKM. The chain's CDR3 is CASSQTGGRALGKNIQYF. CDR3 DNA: TGTGCCAGCAGCCAGACTGGCGGGAGGGCCCTTGGTAAAAACATTCAGTACTTC.

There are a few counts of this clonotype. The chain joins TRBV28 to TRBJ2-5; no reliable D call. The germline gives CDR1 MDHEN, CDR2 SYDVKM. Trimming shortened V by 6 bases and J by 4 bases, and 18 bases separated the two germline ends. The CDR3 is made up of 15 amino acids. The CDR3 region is CASSLDPSRRETQYF. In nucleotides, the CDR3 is TGTGCCAGCAGCCTCGACCCCTCCCGTAGAGAGACCCAGTACTTC.